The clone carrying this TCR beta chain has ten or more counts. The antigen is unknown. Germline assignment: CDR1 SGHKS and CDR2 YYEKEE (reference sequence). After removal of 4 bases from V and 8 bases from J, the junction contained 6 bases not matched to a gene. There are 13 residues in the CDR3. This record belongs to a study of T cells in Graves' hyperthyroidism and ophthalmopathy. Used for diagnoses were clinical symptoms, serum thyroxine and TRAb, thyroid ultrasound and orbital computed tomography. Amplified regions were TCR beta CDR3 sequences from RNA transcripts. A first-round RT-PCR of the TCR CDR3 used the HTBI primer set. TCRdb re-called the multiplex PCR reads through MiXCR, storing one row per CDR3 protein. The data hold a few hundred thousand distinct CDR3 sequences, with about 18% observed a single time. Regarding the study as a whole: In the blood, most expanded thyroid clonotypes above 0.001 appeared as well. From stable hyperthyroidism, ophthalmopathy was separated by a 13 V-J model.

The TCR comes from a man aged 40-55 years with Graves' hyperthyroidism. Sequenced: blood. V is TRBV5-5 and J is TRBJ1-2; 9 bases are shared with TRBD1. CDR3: CASSEDRGGGYTF. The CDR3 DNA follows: TGTGCCAGCAGCGAGGACAGGGGAGGAGGCTACACCTTC.